This T cell receptor beta chain appears in the sequencing data of a study of cytomegalovirus exposure and HLA in healthy donors. Study-level findings and limits: Another analysis was done later, and it associated 16,951 TCR beta sequences with HLA alleles at 0.05 false discovery rate. A link between a missense DCLRE1C variant and TCR beta V- and J-gene trimming emerged from a later analysis. Sequencing depth roughly uniform across donors was assumed in presence/absence analyses. Earlier findings revealed that most TCR beta V segments proved productive either about 90% or about 30% of the time.

The PCR made use of 60 Vbeta and 13 Jbeta primers. Method: immunoSEQ multiplex PCR; TCRdb's copy keeps in-frame clones and lacks some. The table shows about 140,000 clones, with approximately 83% occurring only once. For this clone: Its antigen is unidentified.

J was trimmed by 5 bases and V by 5 bases; bases with no gene match: 8. This CDR3 contains 15 residues. Germline CDR1 and CDR2: LNHDA and SQIVND (reference sequence). The chain recombines TRBV19 with TRBJ2-7, with 11 bases that match TRBD2. This clonotype was obtained from a man aged 40-55 years in good health and CMV-seronegative. The sequenced sample was PBMCs. CDR3 residues: CASSDSGRASNEQYF. CDR3 DNA sequence: TGTGCCAGTAGTGATAGCGGGAGGGCGTCCAACGAGCAGTACTTC.